The 27 T cell receptor beta chains presented below share a single source sample, sequenced in a study of Tregs in tolerant kidney transplant recipients. TCRdb's copy holds only in-frame clones and misses some; the assay was immunoSEQ multiplex PCR. The data contain around 85,000 clones, under 95% of them singletons. The sample in question was Tregs from blood, obtained before the transplant. Source of these receptors: a human donor who received a combined kidney and bone marrow transplant.

The gene calls are TRBV4-3 and TRBJ2-1; 8 nucleotides line up with TRBD2. CDR1 is LGHNA, CDR2 YSLEER, per germline. Trimming took 1 base from V and 7 from J; bases not matched to a gene: 6. The CDR3 has 15 residues. The CDR3, as DNA: TGCGCCAGCAGCCAAGTCGGGAGGGGTACTAATGAGCAGTTCTTC. It encodes CASSQVGRGTNEQFF.

The chain carries TRBV28 and TRBJ1-4, with TRBD1 matching 9 bases. The CDR3 is made up of 16 amino acids. Germline V gene sequence: CDR1 MDHEN, CDR2 SYDVKM. Trimming cost V 5 bases and J 7 bases; bases outside gene matches: 11. DNA of the CDR3: TGTGCCAGCAGTCTTGATGGGACAGGGCGGGCTGAAAAACTGTTTTTT. It specifies CASSLDGTGRAEKLFF.

This clone was detected only once. The V gene is TRBV5-1, the J gene TRBJ1-2; tentatively, D is TRBD1 (5 bases). Germline CDR1 SGHRS, CDR2 YFSETQ. The CDR3 sequence is 14 residues long. Deletions cut 6 bases from V and 4 bases from J, with 16 bases between. DNA of the CDR3: TGCGCCAGCACCTCGGACCCTGGGGGCTATGGCTACACCTTC. Amino acid sequence: CASTSDPGGYGYTF.

The J gene is TRBJ2-7, the V gene TRBV7-9, with D maybe TRBD1 (6 bases). The CDR3 contains 13 residues. Trimming took off 4 bases at V and 0 bases at J, with 7 bases between the two ends. Germline CDR1 reads SEHNR; CDR2 reads FQNEAQ (reference sequence). Here the CDR3 reads CASSWTASYEQYF. The CDR3 DNA sequence: TGTGCCAGCAGCTGGACAGCCTCCTACGAGCAGTACTTC. The variable domain in full, with the rest retrieved from reference TRBV7-9 and TRBJ2-7, is DTGVSQNPRHKITKRGQNVTFRCDPISEHNRLYWYRQTLGQGPEFLTYFQNEAQLEKSRLLSDRFSAERPKGSFSTLEIQRTEQGDSAMYLCASSWTASYEQYFGPGTRLTVT.

The CDR3 loop is CASSPPAGVSGELFF. CDR3 bases: TGTGCCAGCTCACCACCGGCGGGAGTATCCGGGGAGCTGTTTTTT. The rearrangement links TRBV18 to TRBJ2-2; 7 nucleotides agree with TRBD2. Germline lookup yields CDR1 KGHSH and CDR2 LQKENI. V gave up 0 bases and J gave up 6 bases; unmatched junction bases: 4. The CDR3 is made up of 15 amino acids. The whole variable domain, remainder taken from reference TRBV18 and TRBJ2-2, is NAGVMQNPRHLVRRRGQEARLRCSPMKGHSHVYWYRQLPEEGLKFMVYLQKENIIDESGMPKERFSAEFPKEGPSILRIQQVVRGDSAAYFCASSPPAGVSGELFFGEGSRLTVL.

V usage is TRBV5-5 and J usage is TRBJ1-2; 8 nucleotides agree with TRBD1. The trim removed 3 bases at V and 8 bases at J, leaving 6 bases unmatched. Germline values: CDR1 SGHKS, CDR2 YYEKEE (reference sequence). CDR3 length: 13 residues. The CDR3 sequence is CASSSGQGSGYTF. The CDR3 nucleotides read TGTGCCAGCAGCTCCGGACAGGGAAGCGGCTACACCTTC.

This chain connects TRBV9 to TRBJ2-2, with D perhaps TRBD1 (5 bases). Germline CDR1 is SGDLS and CDR2 is YYNGEE. CDR3 size: 14 residues. Trimming removed 1 base from V and 2 bases from J, with 6 bases in between. CDR3 DNA sequence: TGTGCCAGCAGCGTACAGGGAAACACCGGGGAGCTGTTTTTT. Protein: CASSVQGNTGELFF.

The J gene is TRBJ1-6, the V gene TRBV4-2; D gene ambiguous. Germline loops: CDR1 LGHNA, CDR2 YNFKEQ. The length of the CDR3 is 18 residues. V lost 0 bases, J lost 0 bases, and 12 bases lay in between. Here the CDR3 reads CASSQDMQASSYNSPLHF. The CDR3 DNA reads TGTGCCAGCAGCCAAGATATGCAGGCCAGCTCCTATAATTCACCCCTCCACTTT.

V gene TRBV28 combines with J gene TRBJ2-2, with D unresolved. In germline, CDR1 is MDHEN, CDR2 SYDVKM. This CDR3 region has 15 residues. Trimming removed 5 bases from V and 1 base from J, with 11 bases in between. The CDR3 sequence: CASSPRRVNTGELFF. DNA for the CDR3: TGTGCCAGCAGTCCTCGGCGAGTGAACACCGGGGAGCTGTTTTTT.

This chain's CDR3 is CAWAGTLDEQFF. The CDR3 DNA sequence: TGTGCCTGGGCCGGGACCCTCGATGAGCAGTTCTTC. The rearrangement joins TRBV30 to TRBJ2-1; perhaps D is TRBD1 or TRBD2 (5 bases each). The CDR3 loop spans 12 amino acids. Trimming pared 5 bases from V and 8 bases from J, leaving 13 bases between. Germline CDR1 is GTSNPN and CDR2 is SVGIG (reference sequence). The full variable domain, its missing parts supplied by reference TRBV30 and TRBJ2-1, is SQTIHQWPATLVQPVGSPLSLECTVEGTSNPNLYWYRQAAGRGLQLLFYSVGIGQISSEVPQNLSASRPQDRQFILSSKKLLLSDSGFYLCAWAGTLDEQFFGPGTRLTVL.

This chain connects TRBV6-5 to TRBJ1-5; unclear D gene. V was cut by 3 bases and J by 5 bases, with 5 bases left in between. CDR1 and CDR2 (germline): MNHEY, SVGAGI. The CDR3 totals 12 residues. The CDR3 here is CASSYGYQPQHF. In nucleotides, the CDR3 is TGTGCCAGCAGTTATGGTTATCAGCCCCAGCATTTT.

This clone was seen more than once but under ten times. CDR3 nucleotides: TGTGCCAGCAGCTCCCGAACAGGGCTAGCCGAGACCCAGTACTTC. Protein sequence: CASSSRTGLAETQYF. The rearrangement uses TRBV13 and TRBJ2-5, with TRBD1 as a possible D gene (6 bases). The CDR3 sequence is 15 residues long. The V gene's germline CDR1 is PRHDT and CDR2 FYEKMQ (reference sequence). V was trimmed by 4 bases and J by 5 bases, leaving 17 bases between them.

The chain couples TRBV2 to TRBJ1-3, with TRBD1 matching over 7 bases. This CDR3 is built from 12 residues. J gave up 4 bases and V 6 bases, and 0 bases lay outside the gene matches. CDR1 is SNHLY, CDR2 FYNNEI, per germline. The CDR3 DNA is TGTGCCAGCAGGGACAGGGGAAACACCATATATTTT. The encoded protein is CASRDRGNTIYF. The entire variable domain, with the rest obtained from reference TRBV2 and TRBJ1-3, is as follows: EPEVTQTPSHQVTQMGQEVILRCVPISNHLYFYWYRQILGQKVEFLVSFYNNEISEKSEIFDDQFSVERPDGSNFTLKIRSTKLEDSAMYFCASRDRGNTIYFGEGSWLTVV.

This clone was recorded only once. The chain has TRBV15 and TRBJ2-3, with 8 bases matching TRBD2. Germline CDR1 LNHNV, CDR2 YYDKDF (reference sequence). The CDR3 is 15 amino acids. V lost 3 bases, J lost 4 bases, and 6 bases stayed unmatched. The chain's CDR3 is CATSSSGRNSDTQYF. The CDR3 coding sequence is TGTGCCACCAGCAGCAGCGGGAGAAACTCAGATACGCAGTATTTT.

CDR3 in amino acids: CASSLGTGDAYEQYF. As DNA, the CDR3 is TGTGCCAGCTCCCTTGGGACAGGGGACGCCTACGAGCAGTACTTC. The chain uses TRBV18 and TRBJ2-7; 10 nucleotides align to TRBD1. The CDR3 totals 15 residues. The V gene's germline CDR1 is KGHSH and CDR2 LQKENI. The J segment lost 2 bases and the V segment lost 6 bases, leaving 7 bases of the junction unmatched.

The genes are TRBV6-1 and TRBJ2-3, with D uncertain. The CDR3 is made up of 13 amino acids. CDR1 and CDR2 (germline): MNHNS, SASEGT. V dropped 5 bases and J dropped 4 bases, with 10 bases sitting between them. The CDR3 loop is CASSYLGADTQYF. CDR3 bases: TGTGCCAGCAGTTATCTAGGCGCAGATACGCAGTATTTT.

This clone was counted between two and nine times. This rearrangement joins TRBV29-1 to TRBJ2-4; weak D call: TRBD1 (5 bases). The germline CDR1 and CDR2 sequences are SQVTM and ANQGSEA. Trimming shortened V by 0 bases and J by 0 bases, and 15 bases separated the two germline ends. The CDR3 is 17 residues long. The CDR3 DNA reads TGCAGCGTTGAAGATCCAGTGACAGAACTAGCCAAAAACATTCAGTACTTC. Residues: CSVEDPVTELAKNIQYF.

This chain connects TRBV28 to TRBJ1-5, with D possibly being TRBD1 (5 bases). CDR1 and CDR2 (germline): MDHEN, SYDVKM. The CDR3 covers 15 residues. V was shortened by 6 bases and J by 8 bases, with 20 bases between the two germline ends. CDR3 bases: TGTGCCAGCAGATCTGCCGGGAGGACAATCAAGCCCCAGCATTTT. Protein: CASRSAGRTIKPQHF.

CDR3 sequence: CASRGQGGYEQYF. The CDR3 DNA reads as TGTGCCAGCAGAGGACAGGGGGGCTACGAGCAGTACTTC. The J gene is TRBJ2-7, the V gene TRBV11-2, with 10 bases aligning to TRBD1. Germline lookup yields CDR1 SGHAT and CDR2 FQNNGV. The length of the CDR3 is 13 residues. Unmatched junction bases numbered 2, after V lost 6 bases and J lost 3 bases. Drawing the rest from reference TRBV11-2 and TRBJ2-7, the complete variable domain is EAGVAQSPRYKIIEKRQSVAFWCNPISGHATLYWYQQILGQGPKLLIQFQNNGVVDDSQLPKDRFSAERLKGVDSTLKIQPAKLEDSAVYLCASRGQGGYEQYFGPGTRLTVT.

V gene TRBV2 combines with J gene TRBJ1-2; D is ambiguous. The length of the CDR3 is 12 residues. V lost 1 base, J lost 4 bases, and 4 bases lay in between. The V gene's germline CDR1 is SNHLY and CDR2 FYNNEI. The CDR3 spells CASSEGSYGYTF. The DNA of the CDR3 is TGTGCCAGCAGTGAAGGAAGCTATGGCTACACCTTC.

The V gene is TRBV28, the J gene TRBJ1-5; TRBD1 might be the D (5 bases). Germline CDR1 MDHEN, CDR2 SYDVKM. This CDR3 is 12 amino acids long. Trimming removed 3 bases at V and 6 bases at J, with 6 bases between. In nucleotides, the CDR3 is TGTGCCAGCAGTTTCGGGGGTCAGCCCCAGCATTTT. It specifies CASSFGGQPQHF.

The table lists this clone with a count of one. This chain uses TRBV4-1 with TRBJ2-3; D uncertain. This CDR3 region has 16 residues. Trimming stripped 0 bases from V and 1 base from J, with 11 bases between. Germline CDR1 reads MGHRA; CDR2 reads YSYEKL. The CDR3 DNA reads as TGCGCCAGCAGCCAAGACGGGCGGCTCGGCACAGATACGCAGTATTTT. Its protein is CASSQDGRLGTDTQYF.

On this clone: Other DNA sequences within the sample encode an identical CDR3. The chain links TRBV7-2 to TRBJ2-1; TRBD2 aligns across 7 bases. Germline values: CDR1 SGHTA, CDR2 FQGNSA. J was trimmed by 7 bases and V by 4 bases; bases with no gene match: 4. This CDR3 has 13 amino acids. The CDR3 bases are TGTGCCAGCAGCTCGGGACTAAGGAATGAGCAGTTCTTC. Its protein is CASSSGLRNEQFF. The full variable domain, completed using reference TRBV7-2 and TRBJ2-1, is GAGVSQSPSNKVTEKGKDVELRCDPISGHTALYWYRQSLGQGLEFLIYFQGNSAPDKSGLPSDRFSAERTGGSVSTLTIQRTQQEDSAVYLCASSSGLRNEQFFGPGTRLTVL.

Regarding this clone: This sample also contains other DNA sequences that code for the same CDR3. The chain recombines TRBV28 with TRBJ2-7, with D perhaps being TRBD1 or TRBD2 (7 bases each). V was shortened by 2 bases and J by 7 bases, with 18 bases between the two germline ends. CDR1 and CDR2 (germline): MDHEN, SYDVKM. The CDR3 contains 15 residues. The CDR3 is CASSLPRGGAREQYF. The CDR3 DNA follows: TGTGCCAGCAGTTTACCCAGGGGGGGGGCTCGGGAGCAGTACTTC.

The rearrangement links TRBV2 to TRBJ1-1; a possible D gene is TRBD1 (6 bases). Germline lookup yields CDR1 SNHLY and CDR2 FYNNEI. This CDR3 comprises 12 residues. Trimming stripped 4 bases from V and 3 bases from J, with 6 bases between. The CDR3 DNA follows: TGTGCCAGCAGTGGGACAGACACTGAAGCTTTCTTT. This codes for CASSGTDTEAFF.

This sequence joins TRBV15 and TRBJ1-1, with TRBD1 as a possible D gene (5 bases). Germline CDR1 reads LNHNV; CDR2 reads YYDKDF (reference sequence). The CDR3 has 12 amino acids. The V end was cut by 9 bases, the J end by 7 bases, with 15 bases between. The CDR3 sequence: CATRYGGGEAFF. The CDR3 coding sequence is TGTGCCACTCGATATGGGGGAGGTGAAGCTTTCTTT.

The CDR3 DNA reads as TGTGCCAGCAGCGTTCAAGAGTACCAAGAGACCCAGTACTTC. It translates to CASSVQEYQETQYF. The chain couples TRBV9 to TRBJ2-5; D remains unclear. CDR1 and CDR2 (germline): SGDLS, YYNGEE. V gave up 2 bases and J gave up 0 bases, with 8 bases separating them. This CDR3 comprises 14 residues.